This TCR beta chain was profiled in a study of sequential checkpoint blockade in melanoma. Study summary: Maintenance nivolumab came after either treatment sequence.

Germline V gene data show CDR1 as GTSNPN and CDR2 as SVGIG (reference sequence). This CDR3 comprises 14 residues. Unmatched junction bases numbered 5, after V lost 2 bases and J lost 4 bases. TCRdb's copy holds only in-frame clones and misses some; the assay was immunoSEQ multiplex PCR. The table lists about 10,000 clones, approximately 73% of them singletons, with 36% in the top ten. As to treatment: randomized to nivolumab then ipilimumab (arm A) or the reverse (arm B). This rearrangement joins TRBV30 to TRBJ1-3, with TRBD1 matching over 7 bases. This material consisted of CD8+ T cells sorted from blood (inferred from file names), taken from a patient given nivolumab and ipilimumab in sequence. This receptor was obtained from a human donor with melanoma. The CDR3 bases are TGTGCCTGGAGTACAGGGGTGGCCGGAAACACCATATATTTT. Amino acids: CAWSTGVAGNTIYF.